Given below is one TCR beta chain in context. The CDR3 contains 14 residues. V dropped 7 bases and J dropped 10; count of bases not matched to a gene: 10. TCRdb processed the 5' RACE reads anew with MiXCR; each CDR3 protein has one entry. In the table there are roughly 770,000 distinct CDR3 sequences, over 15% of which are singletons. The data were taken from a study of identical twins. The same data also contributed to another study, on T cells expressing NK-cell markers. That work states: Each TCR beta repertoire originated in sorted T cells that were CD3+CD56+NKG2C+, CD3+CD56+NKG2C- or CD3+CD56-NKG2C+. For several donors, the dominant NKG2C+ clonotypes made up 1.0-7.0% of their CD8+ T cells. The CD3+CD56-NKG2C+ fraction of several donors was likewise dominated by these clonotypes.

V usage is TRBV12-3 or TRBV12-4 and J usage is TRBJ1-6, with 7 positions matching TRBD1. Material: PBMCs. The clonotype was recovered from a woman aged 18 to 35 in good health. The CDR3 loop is CASTRQGVESPLHF. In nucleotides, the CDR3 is TGTGCCAGCACCCGACAGGGAGTGGAATCACCCCTCCACTTT.